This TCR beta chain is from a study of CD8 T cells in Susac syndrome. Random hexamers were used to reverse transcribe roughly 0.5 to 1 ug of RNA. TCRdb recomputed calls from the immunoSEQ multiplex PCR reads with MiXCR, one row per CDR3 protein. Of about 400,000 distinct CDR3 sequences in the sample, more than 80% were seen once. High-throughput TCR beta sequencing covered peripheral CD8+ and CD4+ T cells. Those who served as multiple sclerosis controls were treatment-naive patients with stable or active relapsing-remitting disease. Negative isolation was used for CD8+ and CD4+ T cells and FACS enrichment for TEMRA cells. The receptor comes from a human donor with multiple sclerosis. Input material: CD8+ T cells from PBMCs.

The CDR3 coding sequence is TGTGCCAGCAGTGAACTTGTTAGGACAGAAGAGAACACTGAAGCTTTCTTT. Protein sequence: CASSELVRTEENTEAFF. V gene TRBV6-1 combines with J gene TRBJ1-1, with D perhaps matching TRBD1 (6 bases). The CDR3 has 17 amino acids. CDR1 is MNHNS, CDR2 SASEGT, per germline. Trimming removed 2 bases at V and 1 base at J, with 17 bases between.